This T cell receptor (beta chain) is drawn from a study of blood T cell repertoires in COVID-19. As for the study in general: The cDNA or gDNA used as material had been derived from T cells, B-cell-depleted T cells, or PBMCs.

In the authors' workflow: Amplification of reference gene primers provided the estimated nucleated cell counts. Generated by immunoSEQ multiplex PCR, the TCRdb table keeps only in-frame clones and is missing some. V, J and clone size are those of that table, while D and trimming were read from the DNA. The sample holds about 120,000 clones; approximately 80% are singletons and the top ten take roughly 12%. Germline V gene sequence: CDR1 MNHNS, CDR2 SASEGT. The CDR3 extends over 15 amino acids. The V and J ends lost 3 bases and 4 bases, in that order; junction bases with no gene match: 7. This clone was detected a few times.

Sequenced sample: peripheral blood. This receptor was obtained from a human donor in a cohort sampled during active COVID-19. The chain couples TRBV6-1 to TRBJ1-2; 8 bases fit TRBD1. The CDR3 bases are TGTGCCAGCAGTGATACTGGACAGGGTACCTATGGCTACACCTTC. Translated: CASSDTGQGTYGYTF.